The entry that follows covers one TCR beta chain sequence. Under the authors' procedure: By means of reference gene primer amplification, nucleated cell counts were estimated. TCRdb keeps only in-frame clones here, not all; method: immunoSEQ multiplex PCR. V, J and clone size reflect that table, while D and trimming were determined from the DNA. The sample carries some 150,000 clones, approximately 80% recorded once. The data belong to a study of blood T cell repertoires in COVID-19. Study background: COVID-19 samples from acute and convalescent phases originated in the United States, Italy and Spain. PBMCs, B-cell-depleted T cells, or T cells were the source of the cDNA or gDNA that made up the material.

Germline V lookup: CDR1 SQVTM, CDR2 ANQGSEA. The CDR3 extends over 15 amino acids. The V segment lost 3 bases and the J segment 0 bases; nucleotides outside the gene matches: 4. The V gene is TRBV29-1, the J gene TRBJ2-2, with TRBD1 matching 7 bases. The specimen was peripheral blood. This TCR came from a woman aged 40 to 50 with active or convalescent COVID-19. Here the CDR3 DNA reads TGCAGCGTTGACTGGCAGGGGGCGAACACCGGGGAGCTGTTTTTT. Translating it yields CSVDWQGANTGELFF.